The entry below describes one T cell receptor beta chain. Compared with germline, one end of the junction differs, possibly owing to a read error. The PCR ran on 60 Vbeta and 13 Jbeta primers. The data were produced by immunoSEQ multiplex PCR, yet TCRdb's version contains in-frame clones alone and is incomplete. The table lists 200,000 to 250,000 clones, roughly 84% of them singletons. This CDR3 has 12 residues. Germline assignment: CDR1 SEHNR and CDR2 FQNEAQ (reference sequence). This sample was taken from a study of cytomegalovirus exposure and HLA in healthy donors. The receptor's source is a human donor in good health. The sample consisted of PBMCs. The chain has TRBV7-9 and TRBJ2-7, with D perhaps being TRBD1 or TRBD2 (6 bases each). Written as DNA, the CDR3 is TGTTCCAGCAGGGGCGGGGTCCACGAGCAGTACTTC. Its protein product is CSSRGGVHEQYF.